These 26 T cell receptor beta chains were all obtained from the same sample, sequenced in a study of blood T cell repertoires in COVID-19. TCRdb keeps only in-frame clones here, not all; method: immunoSEQ multiplex PCR. The data hold approximately 350,000 clones, with over 75% observed a single time. The sequenced sample was PBMCs or T cells enriched from blood (not recorded which). Every receptor here comes from a man between 18 and 35 years old who had recovered from COVID-19.

This sequence joins TRBV12-3 or TRBV12-4 and TRBJ2-5, with TRBD1 as a possible D gene (5 bases). The V and J ends lost 1 base and 7 bases respectively, with 10 bases between them. This CDR3 spans 13 amino acids. CDR3 loop: CASSLGTLGTQYF. DNA of the CDR3: TGTGCCAGCAGTTTAGGGACACTGGGGACCCAGTACTTC.

The chain employs TRBV6-5 and TRBJ1-1, with D tentatively TRBD1 (5 bases). This CDR3 region has 14 residues. The V end was cut by 2 bases, the J end by 6 bases, with 13 bases between. In germline, CDR1 is MNHEY, CDR2 SVGAGI. CDR3 region: CASSYGGSSSEAFF. The CDR3 coding sequence is TGTGCCAGCAGTTACGGGGGGAGTAGCTCTGAAGCTTTCTTT.

This chain links TRBV6-5 with TRBJ2-1; D is perhaps TRBD2 (5 bases). In germline, CDR1 is MNHEY, CDR2 SVGAGI. V lost 6 bases to trimming and J lost 0 bases, with 12 bases between them. The CDR3 length is 15 residues. This CDR3 reads CASSKAAPSYNEQFF. In DNA, the CDR3 is TGTGCCAGCAGCAAAGCGGCCCCCTCCTACAATGAGCAGTTCTTC.

The J gene is TRBJ2-1, the V gene TRBV30; perhaps TRBD2 as D (5 bases). Germline assignment: CDR1 GTSNPN and CDR2 SVGIG (reference sequence). V lost 2 bases and J 7 bases, leaving 15 bases between the germline ends. This CDR3 spans 14 amino acids. The CDR3 reads CAWSPIPSGNEQFF. In DNA form, the CDR3 reads TGTGCCTGGAGTCCAATCCCGTCGGGGAATGAGCAGTTCTTC.

Comment on this clone: The same CDR3 arises from other DNA sequences in this sample as well. The chain couples TRBV19 to TRBJ2-7, with 7 bases identical to TRBD1. After removal of 4 bases from V and 2 bases from J, the junction contained 5 bases not matched to a gene. This CDR3 has 14 residues. Germline V lookup: CDR1 LNHDA, CDR2 SQIVND (reference sequence). This chain's CDR3 is CASSTSGTAYEQYF. DNA for the CDR3: TGTGCCAGTAGTACCTCCGGGACAGCCTACGAGCAGTACTTC. Complete variable domain (other parts from reference TRBV19 and TRBJ2-7): DGGITQSPKYLFRKEGQNVTLSCEQNLNHDAMYWYRQDPGQGLRLIYYSQIVNDFQKGDIAEGYSVSREKKESFPLTVTSAQKNPTAFYLCASSTSGTAYEQYFGPGTRLTVT.

This clone was seen only once. V gene TRBV18 combines with J gene TRBJ1-6; no firm D call. The CDR3 runs to 15 residues. CDR1 and CDR2 (germline): KGHSH, LQKENI. Trimming took off 8 bases at V and 0 bases at J, with 11 bases between the two ends. The CDR3 bases are TGTGCCAGCCAAGAGCAACCCTCCTATAATTCACCCCTCCACTTT. Translation: CASQEQPSYNSPLHF.

This clone was seen only once. The chain combines TRBV9 with TRBJ2-7; possibly TRBD1 for D (6 bases). Trimming left V 4 bases short and J 3 bases short, with 17 bases between. The germline gives CDR1 SGDLS, CDR2 YYNGEE. The CDR3 loop spans 15 amino acids. CDR3 residues: CASSLQGTNDYEQYF. CDR3 DNA: TGTGCCAGCAGCTTACAAGGGACAAATGACTACGAGCAGTACTTC.

This sequence joins TRBV4-1 and TRBJ1-5, with TRBD1 matching over 7 bases. There are 16 residues in the CDR3. Germline loops: CDR1 MGHRA, CDR2 YSYEKL. The J segment lost 2 bases and the V segment lost 3 bases, leaving 7 bases of the junction unmatched. The CDR3 DNA follows: TGCGCCAGCAGCCAGGTACAGGGGATGGGCAATCAGCCCCAGCATTTT. Its translation is CASSQVQGMGNQPQHF.

The gene calls are TRBV5-8 and TRBJ2-1; maybe TRBD1 (5 bases). This CDR3 region has 17 residues. CDR1 is SGHTS and CDR2 is YDEGEE in the germline V gene. Between the trimmed V and J ends, which lost 6 bases and 2 bases, there was a span of 21 bases. CDR3 protein: CASNPRPRVLTYNEQFF. The CDR3 DNA follows: TGTGCCAGCAACCCCCGTCCCAGGGTTCTAACCTACAATGAGCAGTTCTTC.

The gene calls are TRBV5-4 and TRBJ2-5, with 11 bases identical to TRBD2. V was clipped by 2 bases and J by 2 bases; unmatched bases: 2. This CDR3 region has 15 residues. The germline V gene has CDR1 SGHNT and CDR2 YYREEE (reference sequence). CDR3 DNA sequence: TGTGCCAGCAGCTTCCGACTAGCGGGACAAGAGACCCAGTACTTC. Translation: CASSFRLAGQETQYF.

The chain uses TRBV11-2 and TRBJ2-1, with a weak D call TRBD2 (6 bases). Germline V gives CDR1 SGHAT, CDR2 FQNNGV. This CDR3 is built from 14 residues. V lost 6 bases and J 9 bases, leaving 18 bases between the germline ends. The CDR3 DNA follows: TGTGCCAGCAGTATGGCGGAGGGGTCCACTGAGCAGTTCTTC. Translating gives CASSMAEGSTEQFF.

J is TRBJ2-5 and V is TRBV6-5; 9 bases fit TRBD2. Germline values: CDR1 MNHEY, CDR2 SVGAGI. The junction had 6 bases not matched to a gene; V was cut back by 0 bases and J by 4 bases. CDR3 size: 16 residues. The CDR3 bases are TGTGCCAGCAGTTACTCTAGCGGGGGAGGAGGAGAGACCCAGTACTTC. This sequence encodes CASSYSSGGGGETQYF.

A single count supports this clone. The chain joins TRBV29-1 to TRBJ1-2; TRBD1 matches at 8 bases. The trim removed 2 bases at V and 5 bases at J, leaving 7 bases unmatched. This CDR3 is 14 amino acids long. In germline, CDR1 is SQVTM, CDR2 ANQGSEA. CDR3 DNA sequence: TGCAGCGTTGAAACGAAAGGACAGGGTTATGGCTACACCTTC. Protein: CSVETKGQGYGYTF.

V is TRBV3-1 (or the pseudogene TRBV3-2) and J is TRBJ2-1; 14 nucleotides agree with TRBD2. This CDR3 has 15 residues. Germline CDR1 LGHDT, CDR2 YNNKEL (reference sequence). V lost 5 bases and J lost 9; bases outside the gene matches: 6. The CDR3 protein is CASSLTSGRAGEQFF. CDR3 in DNA: TGTGCCAGCAGCTTGACTAGCGGGAGGGCCGGTGAGCAGTTCTTC.

This chain connects TRBV19 to TRBJ1-5, with TRBD1 matching 7 bases. The ends lost 7 bases at V and 4 bases at J; junction bases unmatched: 4. In germline, CDR1 is LNHDA, CDR2 SQIVND (reference sequence). The CDR3 length is 13 residues. The DNA of the CDR3 is TGTGCCAGTACAAAGACAGGGAATCAGCCCCAGCATTTT. It yields the protein CASTKTGNQPQHF.

The chain recombines TRBV10-3 with TRBJ2-1; 9 bases fit TRBD2. J gave up 5 bases and V 4 bases, and 6 bases lay outside the gene matches. This CDR3 is 15 amino acids long. Germline V lookup: CDR1 ENHRY, CDR2 SYGVKD. CDR3 residues: CAISGSGRSDNEQFF. CDR3 coding DNA: TGTGCCATCAGTGGAAGCGGGAGGAGTGACAATGAGCAGTTCTTC.

V gene TRBV6-5 combines with J gene TRBJ2-7; D unclear. V was cut by 2 bases and J by 3 bases, with 11 bases left in between. The CDR3 is 14 residues long. Germline values: CDR1 MNHEY, CDR2 SVGAGI. The CDR3 nucleotides are TGTGCCAGCAGTTACGAAGGTGGCGGCTACGAGCAGTACTTC. It is translated as CASSYEGGGYEQYF.

The chain has TRBV6-2 or TRBV6-3 and TRBJ1-2; perhaps TRBD1 as D (5 bases). Trimming removed 0 bases at V and 4 bases at J, with 9 bases between. Per germline, CDR1 MNHEY and CDR2 SVGEGT. The CDR3 is 14 residues long. CDR3 loop: CASSYSDRPYGYTF. CDR3 DNA: TGTGCCAGCAGTTACTCAGACAGACCCTATGGCTACACCTTC.

This clone has a handful of counts. Other DNA sequences in this specimen translate into the identical CDR3. The CDR3 DNA sequence: TGTGCCAGCAGCTTAGAAAGGGGGAATCAGCCCCAGCATTTT. Residues: CASSLERGNQPQHF. The chain couples TRBV7-2 to TRBJ1-5; weak D call: TRBD1 (6 bases). V was pared by 1 base and J by 4 bases, with 8 bases between. Germline V gene sequence: CDR1 SGHTA, CDR2 FQGNSA. The CDR3 runs to 14 residues.

This chain links TRBV7-9 with TRBJ1-1, with TRBD1 as a possible D gene (6 bases). Deletions cut 2 bases from V and 1 base from J, with 8 bases between. Germline CDR1 reads SEHNR; CDR2 reads FQNEAQ (reference sequence). The CDR3 is 14 residues long. As DNA, the CDR3 is TGTGCCAGCAGCTTAACGACAGGGAACACTGAAGCTTTCTTT. This encodes CASSLTTGNTEAFF.

The chain links TRBV7-3 to TRBJ2-3, with 11 bases matching TRBD2. The CDR3 length is 19 residues. Germline V gives CDR1 SGHTA, CDR2 FQGTGA. The trim removed 2 bases at V and 6 bases at J, leaving 16 bases unmatched. CDR3 protein: CASSLSLALTSGGSDTQYF. DNA of the CDR3: TGTGCCAGCAGCTTATCCCTCGCCCTTACTAGCGGGGGTTCGGATACGCAGTATTTT.

This clone appeared a single time. The chain links TRBV18 to TRBJ2-5, with D unresolved. V was clipped by 0 bases and J by 1 base, with 9 bases between them. This CDR3 is built from 15 residues. Germline V lookup: CDR1 KGHSH, CDR2 LQKENI. CDR3 residues: CASSPPDKAQETQYF. In nucleotides, the CDR3 is TGTGCCAGCTCACCACCAGACAAGGCCCAAGAGACCCAGTACTTC.

V is TRBV25-1 and J is TRBJ2-3; D uncertain. V gave up 9 bases and J gave up 0 bases, with 10 bases separating them. This CDR3 is built from 13 residues. Per germline, CDR1 MGHDK and CDR2 SYGVNS. CDR3 residues: CASSVSSTDTQYF. CDR3 bases: TGTGCCAGTTCAGTATCTAGCACAGATACGCAGTATTTT.

V gene TRBV6-5 combines with J gene TRBJ1-3, with D uncertain. The germline V and J ends were trimmed by 6 bases and 0 bases, with 9 bases remaining between them. The CDR3 has 14 residues. Germline-derived CDR1 and CDR2 are MNHEY and SVGAGI. CDR3 loop: CASRMTDSGNTIYF. DNA of the CDR3: TGTGCCAGCAGGATGACTGACTCTGGAAACACCATATATTTT.

V usage is TRBV25-1 and J usage is TRBJ2-5; TRBD1 matches 8 bases. Germline CDR1 and CDR2: MGHDK and SYGVNS. The junction had 10 bases not matched to a gene; V was cut back by 5 bases and J by 5 bases. The CDR3 extends over 15 amino acids. CDR3 DNA: TGTGCCAGCAGTCCCACCGGGACAGGAGTGGAGACCCAGTACTTC. Translation gives CASSPTGTGVETQYF.

This chain joins TRBV28 and TRBJ1-2; the D gene is possibly TRBD1 (5 bases). This CDR3 has 12 amino acids. CDR1 MDHEN and CDR2 SYDVKM come from the germline V gene. The ends were cut back, 2 bases at V and 7 bases at J, with 8 bases in the middle. For the CDR3, the DNA is TGTGCCAGCAGTTTACGAACAGGTGGCTACACCTTC. It codes for CASSLRTGGYTF.